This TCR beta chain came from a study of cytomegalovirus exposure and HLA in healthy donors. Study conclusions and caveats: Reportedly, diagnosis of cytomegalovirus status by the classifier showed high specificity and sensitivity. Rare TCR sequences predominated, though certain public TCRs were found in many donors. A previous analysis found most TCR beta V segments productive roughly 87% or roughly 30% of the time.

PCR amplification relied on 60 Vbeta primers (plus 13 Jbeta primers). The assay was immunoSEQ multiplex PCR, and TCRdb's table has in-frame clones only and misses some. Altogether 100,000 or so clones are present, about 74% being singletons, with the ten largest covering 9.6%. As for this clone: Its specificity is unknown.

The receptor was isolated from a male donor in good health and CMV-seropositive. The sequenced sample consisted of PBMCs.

Here the CDR3 reads CASSLDKGGFDEQFF. DNA for the CDR3: TGTGCCAGCAGCTTGGACAAGGGGGGGTTTGATGAGCAGTTCTTC. The gene calls are TRBV5-6 and TRBJ2-1; a possible D gene is TRBD2 (7 bases). CDR3 length equals 15 residues. V lost 0 bases to trimming and J lost 8 bases, with 15 bases between them. CDR1 and CDR2 from the germline V gene are SGHDT and YYEEEE.